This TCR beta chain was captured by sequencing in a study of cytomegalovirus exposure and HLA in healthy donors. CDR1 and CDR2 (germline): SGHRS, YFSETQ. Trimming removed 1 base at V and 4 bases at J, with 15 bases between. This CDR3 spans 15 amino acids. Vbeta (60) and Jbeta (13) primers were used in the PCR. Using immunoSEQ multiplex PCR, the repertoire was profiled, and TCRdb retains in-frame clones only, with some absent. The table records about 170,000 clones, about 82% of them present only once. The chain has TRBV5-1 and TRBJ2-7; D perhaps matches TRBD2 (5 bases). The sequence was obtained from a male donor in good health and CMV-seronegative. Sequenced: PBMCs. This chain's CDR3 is CASSLSPGTPYEQYF. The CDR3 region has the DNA TGCGCCAGCAGCTTGTCACCGGGAACCCCATACGAGCAGTACTTC.